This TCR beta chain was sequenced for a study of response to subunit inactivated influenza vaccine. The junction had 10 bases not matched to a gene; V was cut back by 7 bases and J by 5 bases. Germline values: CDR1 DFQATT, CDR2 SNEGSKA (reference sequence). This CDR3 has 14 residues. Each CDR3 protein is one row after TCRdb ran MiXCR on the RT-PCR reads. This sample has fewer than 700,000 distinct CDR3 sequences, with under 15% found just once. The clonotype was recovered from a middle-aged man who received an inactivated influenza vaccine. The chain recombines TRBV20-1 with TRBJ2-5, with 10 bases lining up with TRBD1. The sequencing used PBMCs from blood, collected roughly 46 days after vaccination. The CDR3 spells CSGTRGQGSETQYF. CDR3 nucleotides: TGCAGTGGCACCCGGGGACAGGGGAGCGAGACCCAGTACTTC.